Here is one T cell receptor beta chain with its context. The antigen is not known. This sample was included in a study of a mutant IDH1 vaccine in newly diagnosed glioma. Study as a whole: The initiation of vaccination occurred 4-6 weeks after radiotherapy alone, or with temozolomide cycles. The therapy given earlier, which was standard therapy, consisted of radiotherapy, temozolomide, or both, and most of the patients received both.

Trimming left V 6 bases short and J 0 bases short, with 14 bases between. The CDR3 sequence is 16 residues long. The germline gives CDR1 SEHNR, CDR2 FQNEAQ (reference sequence). As to time point: week 5, during vaccination. One vaccine dose held 300 ug of mutant IDH1 20-mer peptide and came with topical imiquimod. The donors' diagnosis was new WHO grade 3 or 4 astrocytoma that was IDH1-mutant and ATRX-lost. Profiling relied on immunoSEQ multiplex PCR, and the TCRdb table lists in-frame clones only, not all of them. The table has some 38,000 clones, about 84% seen once. The receptor comes from a middle-aged man with glioma. This specimen consisted of PBMCs, obtained from a glioma patient whose treatment included an IDH1 peptide vaccine. This chain connects TRBV7-9 to TRBJ1-4; D unclear. CDR3 in DNA: TGTGCCAGCAGTTCGCGCTCCGAACCAACTAATGAAAAACTGTTTTTT. Protein product: CASSSRSEPTNEKLFF.